This T cell receptor beta chain derives from a study of cytotoxic CD8 clonotypes in ibrutinib-treated CLL. Broader study findings: Public clonotypes, an uncommon group, contracted or remained stable on treatment. At baseline, clonality was higher than in age-matched healthy donors and correlated with CD8+ counts.

Depth targeted 1 in 200,000 to 1 in 1 million T cells, averaging roughly 9.7x coverage per clonotype. Sequenced by immunoSEQ multiplex PCR; TCRdb stores in-frame clones only, minus some. Of under 150,000 clones listed, about 85% are singletons. This clone was detected only a few times. The antigen is not known. V dropped 4 bases and J dropped 4 bases, with 17 bases sitting between them. The CDR3 totals 16 residues. CDR1 SGHVS and CDR2 FNYEAQ come from the germline V gene. The clonotype originates from a human donor with chronic lymphocytic leukemia. Specimen: PBMCs, collected after 24 months of ibrutinib treatment. This rearrangement joins TRBV7-6 to TRBJ1-5; D ambiguous. The DNA for the CDR3 is TGTGCCAGCAGCTCGACGGGAAGGTTTGGGAATCAGCCCCAGCATTTT. Translated: CASSSTGRFGNQPQHF.